This T cell receptor (beta chain) was documented in a study of CD8+CD57+ T cells in acquired aplastic anemia. There are many counts of this clonotype. The germline gives CDR1 MNHNS, CDR2 SASEGT. Trimming cost V 1 base and J 3 bases, with 9 bases left between them. This CDR3 is 14 amino acids long. Patients selected for sequencing had displayed CD8+CD57+ cell expansion by flow cytometry. The TCR beta profiling, which covered VDJ combination and CDR3 sequence, was carried out using genomic DNA as the template. From the reads, TCRdb called clonotypes with MiXCR, one entry per CDR3 protein. The table includes under 350,000 distinct CDR3 sequences, approximately 60% detected once.

Sequenced material: sorted CD4+, CD8+, or CD8+CD57+ T cells (not recorded which) from PBMCs. The gene calls are TRBV6-1 and TRBJ1-2; D is unclear. The clonotype was recovered from a human donor with aplastic anemia. CDR3 nucleotides: TGTGCCAGCAGTGAAGAGGAAGGGTACTATGGCTACACCTTC. This encodes CASSEEEGYYGYTF.